One and the same sample provided the 3 T cell receptor beta chains below, sequenced in a study of OX40 agonist ivuxolimab in advanced cancers. The table came from immunoSEQ multiplex PCR; TCRdb's copy has only in-frame clones and leaves some out. The profile shows fewer than 30,000 clones, approximately 78% of them singletons. Sequenced material: CD4+ or CD8+ T cells sorted from blood, taken in a trial of the OX40 agonist ivuxolimab. The receptors stem from an adult with an advanced solid tumor such as melanoma, head and neck, liver or kidney cancer.

This clone came up once. This chain connects TRBV27 to TRBJ2-7; 9 bases line up with TRBD1. CDR1 is MNHEY, CDR2 SMNVEV, per germline (reference sequence). This CDR3 spans 14 amino acids. The trim removed 4 bases at V and 5 bases at J, leaving 6 bases unmatched. CDR3 DNA: TGTGCCAGCAGTTCCCGGGACAGGGTAAACGAGCAGTACTTC. It codes for CASSSRDRVNEQYF.

This chain uses TRBV28 with TRBJ2-7, with TRBD1 identical over 10 bases. The CDR3 extends over 13 amino acids. The junction had 6 bases not matched to a gene; V was cut back by 7 bases and J by 6 bases. Germline values: CDR1 MDHEN, CDR2 SYDVKM. For the CDR3, the DNA is TGTGCCAGCACGGACAGGGGGATAGGCGAGCAGTACTTC. Translating gives CASTDRGIGEQYF. Using reference TRBV28 and TRBJ2-7 for the parts outside the CDR3, the full variable domain is DVKVTQSSRYLVKRTGEKVFLECVQDMDHENMFWYRQDPGLGLRLIYFSYDVKMKEKGDIPEGYSVSREKKERFSLILESASTNQTSMYLCASTDRGIGEQYFGPGTRLTVT.

The chain has TRBV6-6 and TRBJ2-3, with a tentative D call TRBD1 (6 bases). The germline CDR1 and CDR2 sequences are MNHNY and SVGAGI (reference sequence). This CDR3 spans 12 amino acids. Between the trimmed V and J ends, which lost 5 bases and 6 bases, there was a span of 9 bases. For the CDR3, the DNA is TGTGCCAGCAGTGCAGGGGTGGATACGCAGTATTTT. Protein product: CASSAGVDTQYF.